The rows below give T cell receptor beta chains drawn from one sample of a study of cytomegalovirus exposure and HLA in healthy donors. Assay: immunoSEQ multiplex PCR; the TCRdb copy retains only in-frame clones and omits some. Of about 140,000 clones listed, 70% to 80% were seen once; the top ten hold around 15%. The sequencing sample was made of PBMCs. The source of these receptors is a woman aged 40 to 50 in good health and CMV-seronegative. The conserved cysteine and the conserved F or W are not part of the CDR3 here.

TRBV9 ASSVELANTGELF
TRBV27 ASKGGLLSYEQY
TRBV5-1 ASSPQGGANGLT
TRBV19 ASSPRTGSGNTIY
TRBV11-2 ASSLVGGGAGALDEQY
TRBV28 ASSFKGTGGPVFADTQY
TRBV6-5 ASSLRLGEQY
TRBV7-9 ASSLGQSNTGELF
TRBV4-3 ASSQTRTRTEAF
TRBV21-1 ASSKGGGGPVETQY
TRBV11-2 ASSFRGGQGPPDTQY
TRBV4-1 ASSQGSSGGEHEQF
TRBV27 ASSLNPVNYGYT
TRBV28 ASSFRPGGESPLH
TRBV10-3 AISQPGQGSYEQY
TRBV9 ASSVAEGRTDTQY
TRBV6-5 ASGPQGLRGETQY
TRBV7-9 ASSALQGQETQY
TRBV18 ASSPYTGQGAGVPEAF
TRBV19 ASRSGDDGYT
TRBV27 ASGITQGFEQY
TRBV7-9 ASSFYRGTNTEAF
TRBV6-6 AGRTSGSDYNEQF
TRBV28 ASSSGGQNYGYT
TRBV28 ASSLKTTGNLDGYT
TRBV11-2 ASSADGGETQY
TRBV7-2 ASSLATASEKLF
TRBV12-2 ASRCWECGYEQY
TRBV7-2 ASSLLNRANTEAF
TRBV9 ATSRGGGLNTEAF
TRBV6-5 ASSYPGSYTIY
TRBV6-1 ASSARTGGDNTEAF
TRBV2 ASKPGTYNSPLH
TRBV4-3 ASSQIGVEQF
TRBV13 ASSSRGTSGGRQF
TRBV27 ASTAWGGGSSYEQY
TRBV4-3 ASSQAQRGSDTQY
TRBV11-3 ASSLEGLARGGNSPLH
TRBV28 ASSSGTGDHPQH
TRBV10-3 AISESAGASTDTQY
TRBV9 ASSVNTGGEEGYT
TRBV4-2 ASSQPFPGQYTGELF
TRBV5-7 ASSARQGDRAKNIQY
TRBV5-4 ASSLSRTGGANGLT
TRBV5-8 ASSLGLANQETQY
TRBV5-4 ASSRPRQGNTGELF
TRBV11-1 ASSPFNEQF
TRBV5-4 ASSLVPSTYEQY
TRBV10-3 ATTSGRGETQY
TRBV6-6 ASSRTGGWVTEAF
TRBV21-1 ASRRQGMSTDTQY
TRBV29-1 SVGPSGGAGEQY
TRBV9 ASSPRAGFDGYT
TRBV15 ATSRDRGTSGRFGEQF
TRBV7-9 SSSSSGGGNTDTQY
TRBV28 ASSLQGSSYEQY
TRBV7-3 ASSRRDSGGLNEQF